Shown below are 31 T cell receptor beta chains from a single sample sequenced in a study of blood T cells in healthy people across ages. A second PCR, run for roughly 7 to 11 cycles, used a sample-barcoded 5' primer plus a J-beta primer mix. TCRdb re-called the 5' RACE reads with MiXCR, one entry per CDR3 protein. Of roughly 2 million distinct CDR3 sequences in the sample, just under 50% are singletons; the top ten hold approximately 2.1%. The sequenced sample consisted of blood. Source of these receptors: a woman in her forties in good health.

The chain is built from TRBV10-3 and TRBJ1-1; D possibly corresponds to TRBD1 (5 bases). CDR1 is ENHRY, CDR2 SYGVKD, per germline. The CDR3 extends over 17 amino acids. Trimming took 3 bases from V and 5 from J, leaving 22 bases between them. CDR3 region: CAISDDRGVGILTEAFF. The CDR3 coding sequence is TGTGCCATCAGTGACGACCGGGGCGTCGGGATTCTGACTGAAGCTTTCTTT.

This chain joins TRBV12-3 or TRBV12-4 and TRBJ1-6; D ambiguous. V was trimmed by 7 bases and J by 4 bases, leaving 11 bases between them. The CDR3 sequence is 14 residues long. Written as DNA, the CDR3 is TGTGCCAGCACCACCGGAAGTTATAATTCACCCCTCCACTTT. Protein sequence: CASTTGSYNSPLHF.

The rearrangement links TRBV2 to TRBJ2-7; 7 bases line up with TRBD2. The DNA matches TRBJ2-4 better at its end, which makes the J call doubtful. CDR3 length: 16 residues. Per the germline V gene, CDR1 is SNHLY and CDR2 is FYNNEI. CDR3 DNA sequence: TGTGCCACTTCTGGTTGGGTAGCGGGTACAGTAGGCATTCAGTACTTC. Its translation is CATSGWVAGTVGIQYF.

The rearrangement joins TRBV20-1 to TRBJ2-3, with D hard to call. Germline values: CDR1 DFQATT, CDR2 SNEGSKA (reference sequence). The germline V and J ends were trimmed by 5 bases and 4 bases, with 7 bases remaining between them. The CDR3 totals 11 residues. For the CDR3, the DNA is TGCAGTGCTGCGTGGTCAGATACGCAGTATTTT. Amino acids: CSAAWSDTQYF.

This clonotype has a handful of counts. V usage is TRBV20-1 and J usage is TRBJ2-1; weak D call: TRBD2 (7 bases). The CDR3 consists of 14 residues. V lost 1 base, J lost 9 bases, and 16 bases lay in between. Germline V gene lookup returns CDR1 DFQATT and CDR2 SNEGSKA (reference sequence). CDR3 in DNA: TGCAGTGCTAGAGGTCCGGGGGGCAAGGGTGAGCAGTTCTTC. It specifies CSARGPGGKGEQFF.

The J gene is TRBJ2-5, the V gene TRBV6-2 or TRBV6-3, with 7 bases lining up with TRBD1. Germline-derived CDR1 and CDR2 are MNHEY and SVGEGT. Trimming took 6 bases from V and 3 from J; bases not matched to a gene: 10. CDR3 length equals 15 residues. This CDR3 reads CASSLTLGTEETQYF. The CDR3 DNA follows: TGTGCCAGCAGCTTAACCCTCGGGACAGAAGAGACCCAGTACTTC.

The rearrangement uses TRBV14 and TRBJ2-3; TRBD1 might be the D (5 bases). This CDR3 is 16 amino acids long. The germline V and J ends were trimmed by 0 bases and 2 bases, with 12 bases remaining between them. Germline V lookup: CDR1 SGHDN, CDR2 FVKESK. CDR3 region: CASSQDWGRITDTQYF. CDR3 nucleotide sequence: TGTGCCAGCAGCCAAGATTGGGGCAGGATCACAGATACGCAGTATTTT.

The genes are TRBV7-2 and TRBJ1-2, with D possibly matching TRBD1 (5 bases). This CDR3 has 15 residues. The V end lost 0 bases, the J end lost 6 bases, and 14 bases lay between the germline ends. Germline V gives CDR1 SGHTA, CDR2 FQGNSA. For the CDR3, the DNA is TGTGCCAGCAGCTTAGCGGGGCGGCAGTCGAATGGCTACACCTTC. As protein: CASSLAGRQSNGYTF.

This clonotype occurred a few times. The chain joins TRBV28 to TRBJ2-5, with a weak D call TRBD1 (6 bases). This CDR3 has 14 amino acids. Germline V gives CDR1 MDHEN, CDR2 SYDVKM. Trimming pared 2 bases from V and 5 bases from J, leaving 12 bases between. CDR3 residues: CASSLQGLRETQYF. The DNA for the CDR3 is TGTGCCAGCAGTTTACAGGGGCTTCGGGAGACCCAGTACTTC.

The chain couples TRBV7-2 to TRBJ1-1, with a weak D call TRBD1 (5 bases). The V gene lost 2 bases and the J gene lost 0 bases, with 10 bases spanning the gap. Germline V gene lookup returns CDR1 SGHTA and CDR2 FQGNSA. The CDR3 has 15 amino acids. The CDR3 DNA follows: TGTGCCAGCAGCTTAAAAGCAGGGATGAACACTGAAGCTTTCTTT. Its translation is CASSLKAGMNTEAFF.

The chain recombines TRBV20-1 with TRBJ2-7; 7 bases align to TRBD1. Germline assignment: CDR1 DFQATT and CDR2 SNEGSKA (reference sequence). The CDR3 is 14 amino acids. Trimming at V came to 5 bases and at J to 5 bases, leaving 12 bases not matched to a gene. The CDR3 protein is CSAVTGDGRHEQYF. The DNA of the CDR3 is TGCAGTGCTGTCACAGGGGATGGTCGCCACGAGCAGTACTTC.

This clonotype was seen a few times. The chain has TRBV7-2 and TRBJ2-3, with 8 bases aligning to TRBD1. V shed 4 bases, J shed 5 bases, and the junction held 8 bases outside the gene matches. CDR3 length: 15 residues. Per germline, CDR1 SGHTA and CDR2 FQGNSA. CDR3 nucleotides: TGTGCCAGCAGCTACCGGGACAGGTCGGGAGATACGCAGTATTTT. Protein sequence: CASSYRDRSGDTQYF.

This clonotype appeared a few times. The chain is built from TRBV11-2 and TRBJ2-3; 12 bases map to TRBD2. The germline V gene has CDR1 SGHAT and CDR2 FQNNGV. This CDR3 has 16 residues. V gave up 5 bases and J gave up 3 bases; unmatched junction bases: 6. CDR3 sequence (DNA): TGTGCCAGCAGCGTTACTAGCGGGGGGAGGACAGATACGCAGTATTTT. Its protein is CASSVTSGGRTDTQYF.

This clonotype was observed a handful of times. The rearrangement links TRBV20-1 to TRBJ2-3; 10 bases line up with TRBD1. The V gene end was trimmed by 0 bases and the J gene end by 4 bases; junction bases not matched to a gene: 4. The CDR3 is 15 residues long. Germline V lookup: CDR1 DFQATT, CDR2 SNEGSKA (reference sequence). The CDR3 bases are TGCAGTGCTAGAGAGGGGACAGGGGTTTCAGATACGCAGTATTTT. It codes for CSAREGTGVSDTQYF.

The chain joins TRBV24-1 to TRBJ2-5, with 7 positions matching TRBD1. With V trimmed by 3 bases and J by 5 bases, 5 bases remained unmatched. Germline-derived CDR1 and CDR2 are KGHDR and SFDVKD. The CDR3 sequence is 14 residues long. CDR3 bases: TGTGCCACCAGTGATGCGAACAGGGGTGAGACCCAGTACTTC. Its translation is CATSDANRGETQYF.

The chain combines TRBV7-8 with TRBJ2-5, with TRBD2 matching over 11 bases. The DNA end is more similar to TRBJ2-7, so the J call may be wrong. The CDR3 runs 16 residues. CDR1 is SGHVS, CDR2 FQNEAQ, per germline. DNA for the CDR3: TGTGCCAGCAGCTCACTAGCGGGGGATTGGGGGGTCGAGCAGTACTTC. Its protein product is CASSSLAGDWGVEQYF.

This clonotype was counted a few times. This chain uses TRBV6-4 with TRBJ2-1, with D perhaps TRBD1 or TRBD2 (5 bases each). V lost 6 bases and J lost 3, with 18 bases in between. The CDR3 runs 16 residues. Germline V CDR1 and CDR2: MRHNA, SNTAGT. CDR3 amino acids: CASRKPGPPYYNEQFF. The CDR3 region has the DNA TGTGCCAGCAGAAAACCGGGACCACCTTACTACAATGAGCAGTTCTTC.

V and J are TRBV14 and TRBJ1-2; D gene unclear. This CDR3 has 17 residues. Germline CDR1 is SGHDN and CDR2 is FVKESK. V lost 1 base and J lost 2, with 17 bases in between. CDR3 sequence reads: CASSQGLGREANYGYTF. Here the CDR3 DNA reads TGTGCCAGCAGCCAAGGCCTTGGCCGGGAGGCGAACTATGGCTACACCTTC. Based on the CDR3 plus reference TRBV14 and TRBJ1-2, the full variable domain is EAGVTQFPSHSVIEKGQTVTLRCDPISGHDNLYWYRRVMGKEIKFLLHFVKESKQDESGMPNNRFLAERTGGTYSTLKVQPAELEDSGVYFCASSQGLGREANYGYTFGSGTRLTVV.

This clonotype was picked up a small number of times. This sequence joins TRBV28 and TRBJ2-5; TRBD2 might be the D (5 bases). The CDR3 contains 14 residues. From germline, CDR1 is MDHEN and CDR2 SYDVKM. Deletions cut 4 bases from V and 1 base from J, with 10 bases between. The CDR3 coding sequence is TGTGCCAGCAGTTCTGGACTCTTCCAAGAGACCCAGTACTTC. It is translated as CASSSGLFQETQYF.

The table lists this clonotype with a few counts. The rearrangement joins TRBV6-1 to TRBJ2-7; no reliable D call. CDR1 is MNHNS and CDR2 is SASEGT in the germline V gene. V gave up 1 base and J gave up 0 bases, with 7 bases separating them. The CDR3 covers 14 residues. CDR3 sequence: CASSEGQISYEQYF. DNA of the CDR3: TGTGCCAGCAGTGAAGGACAAATCTCCTACGAGCAGTACTTC.

The V and J genes are TRBV20-1 and TRBJ1-4, with 8 bases fitting TRBD1. This CDR3 contains 16 residues. V dropped 2 bases and J dropped 6; count of bases not matched to a gene: 11. In germline, CDR1 is DFQATT, CDR2 SNEGSKA (reference sequence). The CDR3 bases are TGCAGTGCTAGATCCCCGTTCGGACAGGGTGATGAAAAACTGTTTTTT. This translates into CSARSPFGQGDEKLFF.

The J gene is TRBJ2-7, the V gene TRBV28; 8 nucleotides match TRBD1. The DNA end favors TRBJ2-5, so the J call may be wrong. The CDR3 is 15 amino acids. The germline CDR1 and CDR2 sequences are MDHEN and SYDVKM. CDR3 sequence: CASRTSDRGQETQYF. The DNA of the CDR3 is TGTGCCAGCAGGACCTCCGACAGGGGCCAAGAGACCCAGTACTTC.

This clonotype was seen just once. The J gene is TRBJ2-1, the V gene TRBV27; tentative D call: TRBD1 (5 bases). CDR1 and CDR2 (germline): MNHEY, SMNVEV (reference sequence). The CDR3 totals 12 residues. Trimming shortened V by 2 bases and J by 11 bases, and 10 bases separated the two germline ends. The CDR3 loop is CASSLRGGKQFF. CDR3 sequence (DNA): TGTGCCAGCAGTTTAAGGGGTGGTAAGCAGTTCTTC.

The chain uses TRBV7-2 and TRBJ2-4, with 7 bases fitting TRBD1. The last part of the DNA fits TRBJ2-5 better; the J call may be wrong. The CDR3 is 16 amino acids. Per the germline V gene, CDR1 is SGHTA and CDR2 is FQGNSA. The CDR3 bases are TGTGCCAGCAGCTCGTCCTGGGACAGCTTAGCGGAGACCCAGTACTTC. The encoded protein is CASSSSWDSLAETQYF.

The chain links TRBV29-1 to TRBJ1-1; 7 nucleotides agree with TRBD1. V dropped 6 bases and J dropped 5; count of bases not matched to a gene: 18. CDR1 and CDR2 from the germline V gene are SQVTM and ANQGSEA. The CDR3 covers 16 residues. The CDR3 bases are TGCAGCGTGGCCGGGACAGAGAGAGCCCCTTTGACTGAAGCTTTCTTT. This encodes CSVAGTERAPLTEAFF.

This chain joins TRBV6-1 and TRBJ2-7; the D is unclear. CDR3 length equals 16 residues. V lost 2 bases to trimming and J lost 0 bases, with 14 bases between them. Germline CDR1 reads MNHNS; CDR2 reads SASEGT. As DNA, the CDR3 is TGTGCCAGCAGTGAAAATAGTGGCAGCAACTCCTACGAGCAGTACTTC. It is translated as CASSENSGSNSYEQYF.

V usage is TRBV7-9 and J usage is TRBJ2-1, with 7 bases aligning to TRBD1. In germline, CDR1 is SEHNR, CDR2 FQNEAQ (reference sequence). The length of the CDR3 is 14 residues. J was trimmed by 9 bases and V by 6 bases; bases with no gene match: 11. This CDR3 reads CASSLGTAWGEQFF. CDR3 nucleotides: TGTGCCAGCAGTCTCGGGACAGCCTGGGGTGAGCAGTTCTTC. Together with reference TRBV7-9 and TRBJ2-1, the CDR3 gives the full variable domain: DTGVSQNPRHKITKRGQNVTFRCDPISEHNRLYWYRQTLGQGPEFLTYFQNEAQLEKSRLLSDRFSAERPKGSFSTLEIQRTEQGDSAMYLCASSLGTAWGEQFFGPGTRLTVL.

In its sample, this clonotype was seen once. V usage is TRBV11-2 and J usage is TRBJ2-2; TRBD1 agrees at 7 bases. The V gene's germline CDR1 is SGHAT and CDR2 FQNNGV. The CDR3 runs 15 residues. J lost 2 bases, V lost 3 bases, and 3 bases had no gene match. This CDR3 reads CASSLGQHNTGELFF. The CDR3 coding sequence is TGTGCCAGCAGCTTGGGACAGCACAACACCGGGGAGCTGTTTTTT. The full variable domain, rest sourced from reference TRBV11-2 and TRBJ2-2, is EAGVAQSPRYKIIEKRQSVAFWCNPISGHATLYWYQQILGQGPKLLIQFQNNGVVDDSQLPKDRFSAERLKGVDSTLKIQPAKLEDSAVYLCASSLGQHNTGELFFGEGSRLTVL.

Remarks on this clonotype: Relative to the germline gene, one junction end is altered; a read error may explain this. The chain has TRBV6-4 and TRBJ2-1, with TRBD2 matching over 9 bases. Germline loops: CDR1 MRHNA, CDR2 SNTAGT. The CDR3 totals 20 residues. The chain's CDR3 is CASSEPFGYSSGTSYNKQFF. Written as DNA, the CDR3 is TGTGCCAGCAGTGAACCTTTTGGGTATTCTAGCGGGACATCCTACAATAAGCAGTTCTTC.

The chain combines TRBV6-1 with TRBJ2-3; D uncertain. The length of the CDR3 is 16 residues. CDR1 MNHNS and CDR2 SASEGT come from the germline V gene. V was pared by 7 bases and J by 0 bases, with 17 bases between. In DNA form, the CDR3 reads TGTGCCAGCATCCTAGGACCGACCTTAAGCACAGATACGCAGTATTTT. Its protein product is CASILGPTLSTDTQYF.

The gene calls are TRBV29-1 and TRBJ2-6, with D possibly matching TRBD1 (5 bases). CDR3 length: 17 residues. With 4 bases removed from V and 0 bases from J, the gap between germline ends came to 16 bases. Germline V gene lookup returns CDR1 SQVTM and CDR2 ANQGSEA. For the CDR3, the DNA is TGCAGCGTTGTTCTGGGGCACTACGGCTCTGGGGCCAACGTCCTGACTTTC. Translating gives CSVVLGHYGSGANVLTF.